Listed here is a single TCR beta chain. Its antigen is undetermined. The data originate from a study of T cells in Graves' hyperthyroidism and ophthalmopathy. CDR1 is MGHDK and CDR2 is SYGVNS in the germline V gene. The CDR3 extends over 13 amino acids. The V gene lost 8 bases and the J gene lost 7 bases, with 17 bases spanning the gap. Overall study findings and caveats: In the blood, most expanded thyroid clonotypes above 0.001 appeared as well.

Uncontrolled infection, other autoimmune disease, pregnancy or lactation disqualified patients from enrolment. Thyroid ultrasound, orbital computed tomography, clinical symptoms, and serum thyroxine and TRAb underpinned diagnoses. TCR beta CDR3 regions were amplified from RNA. The HTBI set primed first-round TCR CDR3 RT-PCR. One entry per CDR3 protein, called by TCRdb with MiXCR from the multiplex PCR reads. The sample lists hundreds of thousands of distinct CDR3 sequences; approximately 42% were seen once. The rearrangement joins TRBV25-1 to TRBJ2-5, with TRBD1 as a possible D gene (6 bases). Sequencing was performed on peripheral blood or thyroid tissue (not recorded which). The sequence came from an adult man with Graves' disease, either hyperthyroidism or ophthalmopathy (not recorded which). CDR3 in DNA: TGTGCCAGCTCACCGACGACAGGTTGGACCCAGTACTTC. The encoded protein is CASSPTTGWTQYF.